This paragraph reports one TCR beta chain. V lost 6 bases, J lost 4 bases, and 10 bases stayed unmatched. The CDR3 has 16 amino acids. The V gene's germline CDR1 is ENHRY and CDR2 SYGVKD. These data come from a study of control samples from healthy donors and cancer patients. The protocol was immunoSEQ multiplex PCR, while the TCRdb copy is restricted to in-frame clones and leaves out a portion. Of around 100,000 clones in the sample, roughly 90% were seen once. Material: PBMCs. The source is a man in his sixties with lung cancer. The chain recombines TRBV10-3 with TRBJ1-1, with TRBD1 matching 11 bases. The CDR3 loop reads CAISERTGGAGTEAFF. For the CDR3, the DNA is TGTGCCATCAGCGAAAGGACAGGGGGCGCGGGCACTGAAGCTTTCTTT.